This T cell receptor beta chain was retrieved from a study of metastatic and nonmetastatic thyroid tumors. The entire patient cohort was treatment-naive prior to thyroid surgery. The V gene lost 4 bases and the J gene lost 2 bases, with 11 bases spanning the gap. Germline-derived CDR1 and CDR2 are DFQATT and SNEGSKA (reference sequence). The CDR3 spans 14 residues. Many counts were recorded for this clone. TCRdb re-called the PCR reads via MiXCR. The sample holds about 85,000 clones, 8% to 9.5% seen once. Input material: blood. The receptor was derived from a female donor with papillary thyroid cancer or a benign thyroid nodule (not recorded which). Some clones in this sample may be carry-over from other donors' samples. The rearrangement links TRBV20-1 to TRBJ2-2; D tentatively reads TRBD1 or TRBD2 (5 bases each). CDR3 amino acids: CSATRGTNTGELFF. The CDR3, as DNA: TGCAGTGCTACGAGGGGCACTAACACCGGGGAGCTGTTTTTT.